The 8 T cell receptor beta chains below were found in one sample sequenced in a study of blood T cell repertoires in COVID-19. Profiled with immunoSEQ multiplex PCR; TCRdb holds only in-frame clones, not every one. This table has about 260,000 clones, around 86% appearing once. The specimen was PBMCs or T cells enriched from blood (not recorded which). Receptors originate from a woman aged 45 to 65 who had recovered from COVID-19.

The rearrangement links TRBV7-2 to TRBJ1-4; possibly TRBD1 for D (6 bases). The CDR3 is made up of 15 amino acids. Per germline, CDR1 SGHTA and CDR2 FQGNSA. Trimming left V 2 bases short and J 7 bases short, with 14 bases between. CDR3 amino acids: CASSLTGQRSEKLFF. Here the CDR3 DNA reads TGTGCCAGCAGCTTAACCGGACAGAGGAGTGAAAAACTGTTTTTT.

The J gene is TRBJ2-1, the V gene TRBV12-3 or TRBV12-4; perhaps TRBD1 as D (5 bases). The CDR3 is 12 residues long. V shed 1 base and J shed 10 bases, with 8 bases lying between them. The CDR3 sequence: CASSLDGAEQFF. DNA of the CDR3: TGTGCCAGCAGTTTAGATGGGGCAGAGCAGTTCTTC.

This chain connects TRBV27 to TRBJ2-3; 8 bases fit TRBD2. The germline CDR1 and CDR2 sequences are MNHEY and SMNVEV (reference sequence). CDR3 size: 17 residues. The V gene end was trimmed by 2 bases and the J gene end by 1 base; junction bases not matched to a gene: 8. DNA of the CDR3: TGTGCCAGCAGTTTAGGACCCCGGCGGGGGGGCACAGATACGCAGTATTTT. Its translation is CASSLGPRRGGTDTQYF.

The rearrangement links TRBV5-4 to TRBJ2-3; tentative D call: TRBD2 (6 bases). CDR3 length equals 15 residues. The V end was cut by 4 bases, the J end by 5 bases, with 17 bases between. The V gene's germline CDR1 is SGHNT and CDR2 YYREEE (reference sequence). CDR3: CASSRLEVREDTQYF. The DNA for the CDR3 is TGTGCCAGCAGCAGGCTTGAGGTGCGGGAAGATACGCAGTATTTT.

V gene TRBV7-9 combines with J gene TRBJ2-7; perhaps TRBD1 as D (6 bases). Germline V gives CDR1 SEHNR, CDR2 FQNEAQ (reference sequence). Between the trimmed V and J ends, which lost 2 bases and 9 bases, there was a span of 29 bases. CDR3 length: 18 amino acids. This chain's CDR3 is CASSLLSPRTVGTTSQYF. In DNA form, the CDR3 reads TGTGCCAGCAGCTTATTGAGCCCCAGGACAGTGGGAACAACATCGCAGTACTTC.

The chain carries TRBV4-1 and TRBJ2-1; D possibly corresponds to TRBD1 (5 bases). Germline assignment: CDR1 MGHRA and CDR2 YSYEKL. This CDR3 has 14 residues. V lost 0 bases to trimming and J lost 7 bases, with 10 bases between them. Written as DNA, the CDR3 is TGCGCCAGCAGCCAAGATATAAACAGGAATGAGCAGTTCTTC. It translates to CASSQDINRNEQFF.

The rearrangement joins TRBV7-9 to TRBJ2-1; TRBD2 aligns across 9 bases. V lost 5 bases to trimming and J lost 7 bases; unmatched junction nucleotides: 15. The CDR3 contains 17 residues. Per germline, CDR1 SEHNR and CDR2 FQNEAQ (reference sequence). CDR3 DNA: TGTGCCAGCAGCCCTTACACTGGCGGGAGGGCCAGGAATGAGCAGTTCTTC. This codes for CASSPYTGGRARNEQFF.

The chain is built from TRBV7-6 and TRBJ2-1, with a weak D call TRBD2 (6 bases). The germline V gene has CDR1 SGHVS and CDR2 FNYEAQ. V was clipped by 5 bases and J by 6 bases, with 14 bases between them. CDR3 length: 14 amino acids. In DNA, the CDR3 is TGTGCCAGCAGCGTACCGGGGGTTGGCAATGAGCAGTTCTTC. It specifies CASSVPGVGNEQFF.